The 14 T cell receptor beta chains listed next were all sequenced from one sample in a study of blood T cell repertoires in COVID-19. TCRdb's table, derived via immunoSEQ multiplex PCR, lists solely in-frame clones and lacks some. The sample carries about 360,000 clones, nearly 90% recorded once. The specimen sequenced was PBMCs or T cells enriched from blood (not recorded which). These receptors all stem from a middle-aged woman with acute COVID-19.

The CDR3 DNA sequence: TGTGCCAGCTCACTTTTCCCTCCGGGAGGCAATCAGCCCCAGCATTTT. Amino acid sequence: CASSLFPPGGNQPQHF. This sequence joins TRBV18 and TRBJ1-5; D unresolved. Between the trimmed V and J ends, which lost 4 bases and 2 bases, there was a span of 15 bases. Germline V CDR1 and CDR2: KGHSH, LQKENI. The CDR3 loop spans 16 amino acids.

This clone was seen more than once but under ten times. In DNA, the CDR3 is TGTGCCAGCAGCTTTGACAGGGGGTTTGAAAAACTGTTTTTT. It encodes CASSFDRGFEKLFF. The chain is built from TRBV11-2 and TRBJ1-4; 9 nucleotides agree with TRBD1. Germline V gene lookup returns CDR1 SGHAT and CDR2 FQNNGV. With V trimmed by 3 bases and J by 7 bases, 3 bases remained unmatched. The CDR3 consists of 14 residues.

This clone showed up just a few times. The chain is built from TRBV11-2 and TRBJ1-3, with D possibly being TRBD1 (6 bases). Trimming stripped 6 bases from V and 0 bases from J, with 12 bases between. The CDR3 is 15 residues long. Germline-derived CDR1 and CDR2 are SGHAT and FQNNGV. The CDR3 DNA follows: TGTGCCAGCAGTACCAGGGGCCTCTCTGGAAACACCATATATTTT. It specifies CASSTRGLSGNTIYF. The full variable domain, rest sourced from reference TRBV11-2 and TRBJ1-3, is EAGVAQSPRYKIIEKRQSVAFWCNPISGHATLYWYQQILGQGPKLLIQFQNNGVVDDSQLPKDRFSAERLKGVDSTLKIQPAKLEDSAVYLCASSTRGLSGNTIYFGEGSWLTVV.

The chain links TRBV19 to TRBJ1-1; 8 positions agree with TRBD1. V gave up 7 bases and J gave up 7 bases; unmatched junction bases: 8. Germline V gene data show CDR1 as LNHDA and CDR2 as SQIVND (reference sequence). The CDR3 loop spans 13 amino acids. CDR3 loop: CASTPTGVDEAFF. CDR3 sequence (DNA): TGTGCCAGTACTCCGACAGGGGTCGATGAAGCTTTCTTT. The full variable domain, completed using reference TRBV19 and TRBJ1-1, is DGGITQSPKYLFRKEGQNVTLSCEQNLNHDAMYWYRQDPGQGLRLIYYSQIVNDFQKGDIAEGYSVSREKKESFPLTVTSAQKNPTAFYLCASTPTGVDEAFFGQGTRLTVV.

This clone was observed once. The V call is TRBV27, the J call TRBJ2-3, with a weak D call TRBD1 (5 bases). Per germline, CDR1 MNHEY and CDR2 SMNVEV (reference sequence). The CDR3 loop spans 13 amino acids. V was cut by 6 bases and J by 5 bases, with 12 bases left in between. The CDR3 reads CASRRTREDTQYF. The CDR3 DNA is TGTGCCAGCAGGAGGACCAGGGAAGATACGCAGTATTTT.

The chain has TRBV4-1 and TRBJ1-1; TRBD1 is a possible D gene (5 bases). The CDR3 runs 15 residues. The V and J ends lost 0 bases and 4 bases respectively, with 12 bases between them. Per germline, CDR1 MGHRA and CDR2 YSYEKL. The CDR3 DNA reads as TGCGCCAGCAGCCAAGATTTCCCGGGGGGCACTGAAGCTTTCTTT. Amino acid sequence: CASSQDFPGGTEAFF.

The chain is built from TRBV5-1 and TRBJ2-2; 9 nucleotides align to TRBD1. Germline CDR1 and CDR2: SGHRS and YFSETQ. This CDR3 is built from 15 residues. Unmatched junction bases numbered 4, after V lost 1 base and J lost 6 bases. CDR3 nucleotides: TGCGCCAGCAGCTTGTTACAGGGGGCGCCCGGGGAGCTGTTTTTT. Residues: CASSLLQGAPGELFF.

This clone was observed a single time. CDR3: CASSPNRAANYGYTF. The CDR3 DNA sequence: TGTGCCAGCAGCCCGAACAGGGCTGCTAACTATGGCTACACCTTC. V is TRBV27 and J is TRBJ1-2; possibly TRBD1 for D (6 bases). Trimming removed 6 bases at V and 0 bases at J, with 14 bases between. Germline CDR1 reads MNHEY; CDR2 reads SMNVEV (reference sequence). CDR3 length equals 15 residues.

This clone was detected only once. V is TRBV6-5 and J is TRBJ1-2; 7 bases are shared with TRBD1. The junction had 8 bases not matched to a gene; V was cut back by 0 bases and J by 7 bases. The CDR3 is 15 residues long. The germline CDR1 and CDR2 sequences are MNHEY and SVGAGI. The CDR3 sequence is CASSYSSQGVRGYTF. CDR3 sequence (DNA): TGTGCCAGCAGTTACTCGAGTCAGGGGGTGCGTGGCTACACCTTC.

The V gene is TRBV25-1, the J gene TRBJ1-1; 11 nucleotides line up with TRBD1. The junction had 6 bases not matched to a gene; V was cut back by 7 bases and J by 5 bases. The length of the CDR3 is 14 residues. CDR1 and CDR2 (germline): MGHDK, SYGVNS. CDR3 amino acids: CASINGDRGTEAFF. CDR3 bases: TGTGCCAGCATCAACGGGGACAGGGGGACTGAAGCTTTCTTT.

V usage is TRBV21-1 and J usage is TRBJ1-5. TRBV21-1 is shown as a pseudogene. This CDR3 is built from 16 residues. The CDR3 bases are TGTGCCAGCAGCCCCCGGGGGGGTACGAGCAATCAGCCCCAGCATTTT. This gives the protein CASSPRGGTSNQPQHF.

In nucleotides, the CDR3 is TGTGCCAGCAGTTACTTACAGGGTGTCTCTGGAAACACCATATATTTT. Encoded protein: CASSYLQGVSGNTIYF. This sequence joins TRBV6-5 and TRBJ1-3, with D perhaps matching TRBD1 (6 bases). Germline CDR1 and CDR2: MNHEY and SVGAGI. The CDR3 runs 16 residues. Between the trimmed V and J ends, which lost 1 base and 0 bases, there was a span of 10 bases.

The gene calls are TRBV5-1 and TRBJ2-5; perhaps TRBD2 as D (5 bases). CDR3 length: 15 residues. V lost 0 bases to trimming and J lost 0 bases, with 9 bases between them. The germline CDR1 and CDR2 sequences are SGHRS and YFSETQ. CDR3 residues: CASSLDPGDQETQYF. The CDR3 nucleotides read TGCGCCAGCAGCTTGGATCCCGGGGACCAAGAGACCCAGTACTTC.

This clone was seen only a few times. The chain has TRBV11-2 and TRBJ2-1; a weak D match, TRBD2 (7 bases). The CDR3 extends over 16 amino acids. The germline V and J ends were trimmed by 4 bases and 2 bases, with 15 bases remaining between them. CDR1 and CDR2 (germline): SGHAT, FQNNGV. In DNA, the CDR3 is TGTGCCAGCAGCTCCATCTGGGGGGGGCCCTACAATGAGCAGTTCTTC. Protein product: CASSSIWGGPYNEQFF.